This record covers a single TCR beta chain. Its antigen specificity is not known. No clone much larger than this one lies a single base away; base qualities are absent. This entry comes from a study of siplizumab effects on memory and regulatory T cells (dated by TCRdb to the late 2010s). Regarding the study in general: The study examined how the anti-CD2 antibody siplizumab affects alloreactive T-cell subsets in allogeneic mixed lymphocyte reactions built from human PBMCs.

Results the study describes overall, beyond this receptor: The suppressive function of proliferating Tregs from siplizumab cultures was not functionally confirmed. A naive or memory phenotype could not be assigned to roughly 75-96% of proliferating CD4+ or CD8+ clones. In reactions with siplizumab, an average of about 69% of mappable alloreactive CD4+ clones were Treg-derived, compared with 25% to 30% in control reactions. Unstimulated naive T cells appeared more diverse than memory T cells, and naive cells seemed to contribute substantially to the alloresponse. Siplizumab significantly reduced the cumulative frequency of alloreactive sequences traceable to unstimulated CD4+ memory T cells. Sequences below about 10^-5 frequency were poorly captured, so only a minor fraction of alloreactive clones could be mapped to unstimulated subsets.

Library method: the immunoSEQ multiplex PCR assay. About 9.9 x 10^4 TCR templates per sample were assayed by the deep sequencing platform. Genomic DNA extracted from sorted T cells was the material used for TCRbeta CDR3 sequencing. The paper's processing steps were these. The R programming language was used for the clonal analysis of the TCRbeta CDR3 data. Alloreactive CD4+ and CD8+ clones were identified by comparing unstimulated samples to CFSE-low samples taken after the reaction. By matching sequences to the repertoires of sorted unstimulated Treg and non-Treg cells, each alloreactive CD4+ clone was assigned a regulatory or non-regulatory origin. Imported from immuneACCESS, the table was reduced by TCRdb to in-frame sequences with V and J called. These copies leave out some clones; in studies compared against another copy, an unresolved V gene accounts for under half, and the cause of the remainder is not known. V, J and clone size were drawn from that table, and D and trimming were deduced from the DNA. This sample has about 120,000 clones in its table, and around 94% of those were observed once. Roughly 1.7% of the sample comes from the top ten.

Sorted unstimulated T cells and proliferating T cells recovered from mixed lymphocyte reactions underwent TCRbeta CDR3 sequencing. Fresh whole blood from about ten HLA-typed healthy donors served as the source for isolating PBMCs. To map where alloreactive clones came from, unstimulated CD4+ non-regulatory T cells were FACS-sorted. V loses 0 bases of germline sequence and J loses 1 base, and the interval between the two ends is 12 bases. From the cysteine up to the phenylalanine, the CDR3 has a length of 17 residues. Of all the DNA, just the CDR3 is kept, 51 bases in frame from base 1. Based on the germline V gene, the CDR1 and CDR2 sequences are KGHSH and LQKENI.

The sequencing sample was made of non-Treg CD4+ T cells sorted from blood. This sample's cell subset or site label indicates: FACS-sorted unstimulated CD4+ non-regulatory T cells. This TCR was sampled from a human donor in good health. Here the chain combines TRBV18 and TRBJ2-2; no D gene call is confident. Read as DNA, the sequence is TGTGCCAGCTCACCACCGTCCACTCCTTTGAACACCGGGGAGCTGTTTTTT. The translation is CASSPPSTPLNTGELFF.